The rows below give T cell receptor beta chains drawn from one sample of a study of cytomegalovirus exposure and HLA in healthy donors. Data came from immunoSEQ multiplex PCR; TCRdb stores just in-frame clones and leaves some out. The profile covers tens of thousands of clones, with around 66% appearing a single time and over 4.5% taken by the ten largest. The specimen sequenced was PBMCs. These receptors were collected from a man in his sixties in good health and CMV-seropositive. The CDR3 runs from the conserved cysteine through the conserved F or W. A D gene is named only where the DNA matches it firmly. Rows give clone size only sometimes, using once, few, many, or a class for an expanded clone.

TRBV15	TRBJ2-1	TRBD2	.	CATSPRGGEQFF	TGTGCCACCAGCCCCCGGGGGGGCGAGCAGTTCTTC
TRBV29-1	TRBJ1-3	.	.	CSGAEGSGNTIYF	TGCAGCGGGGCGGAGGGTTCTGGAAACACCATATATTTT
TRBV5-1	TRBJ1-1	TRBD1	few	CASSPGDRGTTEAFF	TGCGCCAGCAGCCCGGGGGACAGGGGCACCACTGAAGCTTTCTTT
TRBV15	TRBJ2-3	TRBD1	.	CATSRDPDRADTQYF	TGTGCCACCAGCAGAGACCCGGACAGGGCAGATACGCAGTATTTT
TRBV7-2	TRBJ1-1	.	few	CASSLARRGTEAFF	TGTGCCAGCAGCTTAGCGCGGAGGGGTACTGAAGCTTTCTTT
TRBV5-4	TRBJ1-2	.	.	CASSLGRDYYGYTF	TGTGCCAGCAGCTTGGGTCGCGATTACTATGGCTACACCTTC
TRBV11-2	TRBJ2-5	.	.	CASSLDLRGKETQYF	TGTGCCAGCAGCTTAGACCTCAGGGGAAAAGAGACCCAGTACTTC
TRBV4-3	TRBJ1-1	.	.	CASSQDKRSEAFF	TGCGCCAGCAGCCAAGATAAGCGGAGCGAAGCTTTCTTT
TRBV9	TRBJ1-6	.	few	CASSPRTDNSPLHF	TGTGCCAGCAGCCCCCGGACAGATAATTCACCCCTCCACTTT
TRBV6-6	TRBJ2-2	TRBD1	.	CASSSRQGGTGELFF	TGTGCCAGCAGTTCTAGACAGGGGGGCACCGGGGAGCTGTTTTTT
TRBV5-1	TRBJ1-1	.	few	CASSLVPGIDTEAFF	TGCGCCAGCAGCTTGGTTCCAGGGATAGACACTGAAGCTTTCTTT
TRBV28	TRBJ2-3	TRBD2	.	CASSLWGRAGGGTDTQYF	TGTGCCAGCAGTTTATGGGGGAGGGCCGGTGGAGGTACAGATACGCAGTATTTT